The sequence of this TCR beta chain was determined in a study of blood T cell repertoires in COVID-19. The CDR3 has 14 residues. V lost 6 bases, J lost 5 bases, and 6 bases stayed unmatched. Germline assignment: CDR1 SNHLY and CDR2 FYNNEI. TCRdb's table, derived via immunoSEQ multiplex PCR, lists solely in-frame clones and lacks some. The table has roughly 200,000 clones, around 86% seen once; the top ten hold 2.9%. This chain links TRBV2 with TRBJ1-1; 10 bases agree with TRBD1. The clonotype was recovered from a woman aged 25 to 39 with active or convalescent COVID-19. The source material was peripheral blood. CDR3: CASRGQGIRTEAFF. Here the CDR3 DNA reads TGTGCCAGCAGGGGACAGGGGATTAGGACTGAAGCTTTCTTT.